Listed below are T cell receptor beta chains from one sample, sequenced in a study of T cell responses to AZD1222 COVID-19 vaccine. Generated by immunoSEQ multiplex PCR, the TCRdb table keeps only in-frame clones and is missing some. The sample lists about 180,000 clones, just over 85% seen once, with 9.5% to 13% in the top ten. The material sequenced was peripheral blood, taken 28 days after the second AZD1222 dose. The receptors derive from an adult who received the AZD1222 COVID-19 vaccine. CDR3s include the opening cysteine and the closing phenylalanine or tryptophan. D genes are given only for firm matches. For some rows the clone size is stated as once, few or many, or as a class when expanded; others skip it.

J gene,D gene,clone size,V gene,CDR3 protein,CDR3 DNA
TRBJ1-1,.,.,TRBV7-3,CASSSLVGTEAFF,TGTGCCAGCAGCAGCCTCGTGGGGACTGAAGCTTTCTTT
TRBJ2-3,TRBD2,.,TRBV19,CASSRPGLAGRGQYF,TGTGCCAGTAGTAGACCGGGACTAGCGGGGAGGGGGCAGTATTTT
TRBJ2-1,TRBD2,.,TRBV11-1,CASSLARLAGGHNEQFF,TGTGCCAGCAGCTTAGCGCGACTAGCGGGGGGGCACAATGAGCAGTTCTTC
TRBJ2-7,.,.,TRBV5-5,CASSSLIYEQYF,TGTGCCAGCAGCTCGCTGATCTACGAGCAGTACTTC
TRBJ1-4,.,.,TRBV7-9,CASSLSPVGNEKLFF,TGTGCCAGCAGCTTATCGCCAGTCGGAAATGAAAAACTGTTTTTT
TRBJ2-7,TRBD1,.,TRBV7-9,CASSLAGVQGVSYEQYF,TGTGCCAGCAGCTTAGCAGGGGTACAGGGGGTTTCCTACGAGCAGTACTTC
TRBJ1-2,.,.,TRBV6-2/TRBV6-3,CASGDSTGSNYGYTF,TGTGCCAGCGGTGACTCGACCGGTTCTAACTATGGCTACACCTTC
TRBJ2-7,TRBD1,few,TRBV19,CASSSPGQGIGSTLTEQYF,TGTGCCAGTAGTTCACCGGGACAGGGTATCGGATCGACGTTAACCGAGCAGTACTTC
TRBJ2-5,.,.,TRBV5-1,CASSLVFPRQPKETQYF,TGCGCCAGCAGCTTGGTGTTCCCGAGACAGCCAAAAGAGACCCAGTACTTC
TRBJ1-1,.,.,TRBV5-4,CASSVDTHTEAFF,TGTGCCAGCAGCGTGGACACCCACACTGAAGCTTTCTTT
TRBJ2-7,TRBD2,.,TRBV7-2,CASSPHLAGGPKLYEQYF,TGTGCCAGCAGCCCCCACCTAGCGGGGGGGCCTAAGCTCTACGAGCAGTACTTC
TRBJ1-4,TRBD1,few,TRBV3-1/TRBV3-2,CASSSQGEVEKLFF,TGTGCCAGCAGCTCACAGGGGGAAGTTGAAAAACTGTTTTTT
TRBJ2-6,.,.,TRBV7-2,CASSLKPPVLTF,TGTGCCAGCAGCTTAAAGCCCCCCGTCCTGACTTTC
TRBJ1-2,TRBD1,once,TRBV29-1,CSVGGTGGIRANYGYTF,TGCAGCGTTGGAGGGACAGGGGGTATTAGGGCTAACTATGGCTACACCTTC
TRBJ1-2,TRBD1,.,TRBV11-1,CASSLQGAPGYTF,TGTGCCAGCAGTTTACAGGGGGCGCCTGGCTACACCTTC
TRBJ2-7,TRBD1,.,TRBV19,CASGAQGSNYEQYF,TGTGCCAGTGGAGCACAGGGGAGCAACTACGAGCAGTACTTC
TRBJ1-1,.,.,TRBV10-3,CAISGGTDVNTEAFF,TGTGCCATCAGTGGAGGAACGGACGTGAACACTGAAGCTTTCTTT
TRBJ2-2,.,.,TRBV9,CASSVVNNAGELFF,TGTGCCAGCAGCGTAGTCAACAATGCCGGGGAGCTGTTTTTT
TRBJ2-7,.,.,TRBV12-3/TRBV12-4,CASSSRPLGEQYF,TGTGCCAGCAGTTCCCGACCGTTAGGTGAGCAGTACTTC
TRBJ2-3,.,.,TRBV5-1,CASSSGGSWADTQYF,TGCGCCAGCAGCTCGGGGGGCAGTTGGGCAGATACGCAGTATTTT
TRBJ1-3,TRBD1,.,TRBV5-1,CASSSRTGDGNTIYF,TGCGCCAGCAGCTCTCGGACAGGGGATGGAAACACCATATATTTT
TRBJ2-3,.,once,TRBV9,CASSVIPGAEQYF,TGTGCCAGCAGCGTTATCCCGGGGGCAGAGCAGTATTTT
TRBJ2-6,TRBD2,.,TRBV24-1,CATGGAGANVLTF,TGTGCCACCGGGGGGGCTGGGGCCAACGTCCTGACTTTC
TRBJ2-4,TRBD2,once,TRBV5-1,CASSLEETSGAINIQYF,TGCGCCAGCAGCTTGGAGGAGACTAGCGGGGCTATAAACATTCAGTACTTC
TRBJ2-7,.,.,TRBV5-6,CASSSRPSYEQYF,TGTGCCAGCAGCTCACGGCCCTCCTACGAGCAGTACTTC
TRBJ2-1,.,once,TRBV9,CASSVGGSGSYNEQFF,TGTGCCAGCAGCGTGGGCGGGTCTGGCTCCTACAATGAGCAGTTCTTC
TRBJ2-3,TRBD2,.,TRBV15,CATSRPIGLAGTDTQYF,TGTGCCACCAGCAGACCGATCGGACTAGCTGGCACAGATACGCAGTATTTT
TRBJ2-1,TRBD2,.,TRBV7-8,CASSNSGGADEQFF,TGTGCCAGCAGCAATAGCGGGGGGGCGGATGAGCAGTTCTTC
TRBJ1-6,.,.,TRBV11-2,CASSLDWAQGSPLHF,TGTGCCAGCAGCTTAGATTGGGCTCAGGGTTCACCCCTCCACTTT
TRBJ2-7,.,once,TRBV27,CASSVGGFSYEQYF,TGTGCCAGCAGTGTGGGGGGTTTCTCTTACGAGCAGTACTTC
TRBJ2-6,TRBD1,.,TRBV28,CASSLGQGYSGANVLTF,TGTGCCAGCAGTCTCGGACAGGGATACTCTGGGGCCAACGTCCTGACTTTC
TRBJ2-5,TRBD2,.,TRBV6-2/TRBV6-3,CASSQLAGGYQETQYF,TGTGCCAGCAGCCAACTAGCGGGGGGGTACCAAGAGACCCAGTACTTC
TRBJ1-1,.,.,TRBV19,CASSPSGWYSTEAFF,TGTGCCAGTAGTCCATCAGGGTGGTACAGCACTGAAGCTTTCTTT
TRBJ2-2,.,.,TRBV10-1,CASRAGANTGELFF,TGCGCCAGCAGGGCAGGGGCGAACACCGGGGAGCTGTTTTTT
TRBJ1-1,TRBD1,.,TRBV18,CASSANVPQGAGEAFF,TGTGCCAGCTCAGCTAATGTACCACAGGGGGCCGGTGAAGCTTTCTTT
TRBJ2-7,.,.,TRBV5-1,CASSLGDGSYEQYF,TGCGCCAGCAGCCTAGGGGACGGCTCCTACGAGCAGTACTTC
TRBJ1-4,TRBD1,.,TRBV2,CASSDYRGEKLFF,TGTGCCAGCAGCGACTACAGGGGGGAAAAACTGTTTTTT
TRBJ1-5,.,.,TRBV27,CASSRGQPYSNQPQHF,TGTGCCAGCAGTCGAGGACAGCCCTATAGCAATCAGCCCCAGCATTTT
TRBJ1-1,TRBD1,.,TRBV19,CASSVTGEGTEAFF,TGTGCCAGTAGTGTGACAGGGGAAGGGACTGAAGCTTTCTTT
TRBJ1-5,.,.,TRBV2,CASSDRNQPQHF,TGTGCCAGCAGTGACAGAAATCAGCCCCAGCATTTT
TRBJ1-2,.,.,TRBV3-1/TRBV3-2,CASSQALPAVTNYGYTF,TGTGCCAGCAGCCAAGCCCTGCCCGCGGTTACTAACTATGGCTACACCTTC
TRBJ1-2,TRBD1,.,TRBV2,CASSPGTVFGGNYGYTF,TGTGCCAGCAGCCCCGGGACAGTTTTCGGCGGTAACTATGGCTACACCTTC
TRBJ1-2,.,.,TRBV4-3,CASSQEWARFGYTF,TGCGCCAGCAGCCAAGAGTGGGCCAGGTTCGGCTACACCTTC
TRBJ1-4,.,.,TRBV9,CASSQAGTTNEKLFF,TGTGCCAGCAGCCAGGCAGGGACAACTAATGAAAAACTGTTTTTT
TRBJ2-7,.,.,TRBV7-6,CASSLFADSSYEQYF,TGTGCCAGCAGCTTATTTGCCGATAGCTCCTACGAGCAGTACTTC
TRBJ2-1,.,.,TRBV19,CASSVRTVGNEQFF,TGTGCCAGTAGTGTCAGGACAGTTGGGAATGAGCAGTTCTTC